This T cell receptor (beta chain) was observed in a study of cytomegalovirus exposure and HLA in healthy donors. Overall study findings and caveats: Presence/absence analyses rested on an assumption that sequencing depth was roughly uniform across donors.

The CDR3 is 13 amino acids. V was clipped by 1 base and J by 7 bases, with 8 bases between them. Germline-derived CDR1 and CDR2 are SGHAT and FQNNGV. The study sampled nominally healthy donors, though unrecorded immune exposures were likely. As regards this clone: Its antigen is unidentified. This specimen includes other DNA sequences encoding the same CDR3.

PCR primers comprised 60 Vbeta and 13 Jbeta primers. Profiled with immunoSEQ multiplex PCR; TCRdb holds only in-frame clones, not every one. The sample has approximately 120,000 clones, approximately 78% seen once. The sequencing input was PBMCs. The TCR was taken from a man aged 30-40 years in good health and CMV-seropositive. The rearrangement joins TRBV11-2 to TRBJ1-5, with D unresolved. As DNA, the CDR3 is TGTGCCAGCAGCTTAGGGGGAGGACAGCCCCAGCATTTT. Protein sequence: CASSLGGGQPQHF. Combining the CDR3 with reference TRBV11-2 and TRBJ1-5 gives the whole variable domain EAGVAQSPRYKIIEKRQSVAFWCNPISGHATLYWYQQILGQGPKLLIQFQNNGVVDDSQLPKDRFSAERLKGVDSTLKIQPAKLEDSAVYLCASSLGGGQPQHFGDGTRLSIL.